Listed below are T cell receptor beta chains from one sample, sequenced in a study of Tregs in tolerant kidney transplant recipients. Sequenced by immunoSEQ multiplex PCR; TCRdb stores in-frame clones only, minus some. The data contain some 66,000 clones, around 90% of them singletons. The sample in question was CD8+ T cells from blood, obtained before the transplant. Source of these receptors: a human donor who received a combined kidney and bone marrow transplant. The CDR3 runs from the conserved cysteine through the conserved F or W. The order of the fields is V gene, J gene, clone size, CDR3 protein. For some rows the clone size is stated as once, few or many, or as a class when expanded; others skip it.

V gene: TRBV5-6; J gene: TRBJ1-4; clone size: .; CDR3 protein: CASSLNGNNEKLFF
V gene: TRBV2; J gene: TRBJ2-5; clone size: .; CDR3 protein: CASSEARVRITQETQYF
V gene: TRBV9; J gene: TRBJ1-2; clone size: .; CDR3 protein: CASKGQGYSYTF
V gene: TRBV1; J gene: TRBJ1-2; clone size: .; CDR3 protein: CTSSHLDSLSNYGYTF
V gene: TRBV28; J gene: TRBJ2-7; clone size: once; CDR3 protein: CASSYPYRGRYEQYF
V gene: TRBV19; J gene: TRBJ2-1; clone size: .; CDR3 protein: CASRFGGRYNEQFF
V gene: TRBV19; J gene: TRBJ1-4; clone size: .; CDR3 protein: CASSIVGAANEKLFF
V gene: TRBV27; J gene: TRBJ1-5; clone size: .; CDR3 protein: CASSLTGGFQPQHF
V gene: TRBV27; J gene: .; clone size: .; CDR3 protein: CASSLEAGGLYEQYF
V gene: TRBV27; J gene: TRBJ1-2; clone size: .; CDR3 protein: CATRGFNGYTF
V gene: TRBV27; J gene: TRBJ2-1; clone size: .; CDR3 protein: CASSMGLASMNEQFF
V gene: TRBV9; J gene: TRBJ1-6; clone size: .; CDR3 protein: CASSPGANSPLHF
V gene: TRBV7-9; J gene: TRBJ2-7; clone size: .; CDR3 protein: CASGKAGTTYEQYF
V gene: TRBV9; J gene: TRBJ2-5; clone size: .; CDR3 protein: CASSVPGTRETQYF
V gene: TRBV7-6; J gene: TRBJ2-1; clone size: .; CDR3 protein: CASSVAAPNEQFF
V gene: TRBV5-8; J gene: TRBJ2-1; clone size: few; CDR3 protein: CASIPAAGQYNEQFF
V gene: TRBV9; J gene: TRBJ1-3; clone size: .; CDR3 protein: CASSGGQGSSGNTIYF
V gene: TRBV6-4; J gene: TRBJ2-1; clone size: .; CDR3 protein: CASSDSGVSSYNEQFF
V gene: TRBV9; J gene: TRBJ1-1; clone size: .; CDR3 protein: CASSKQGQGAFF
V gene: TRBV6-5; J gene: TRBJ2-4; clone size: .; CDR3 protein: CASSWGETKNIQYF
V gene: TRBV19; J gene: TRBJ2-1; clone size: .; CDR3 protein: CASSPGDNEQFF
V gene: TRBV9; J gene: TRBJ1-1; clone size: .; CDR3 protein: CASSETGIAEAFF
V gene: TRBV6-1; J gene: TRBJ2-7; clone size: .; CDR3 protein: CASRAGQESSYEQYF
V gene: TRBV9; J gene: TRBJ2-4; clone size: .; CDR3 protein: CASSVGGQGKVKNIQYF
V gene: TRBV2; J gene: TRBJ2-7; clone size: .; CDR3 protein: CASNAPGQGYHEQYF
V gene: TRBV27; J gene: TRBJ2-7; clone size: .; CDR3 protein: CASGASSYEQYF
V gene: TRBV7-6; J gene: TRBJ1-1; clone size: .; CDR3 protein: CASSLSQGARYTEAFF